This T cell receptor (beta chain) was sequenced in a study of blood T cell repertoires in COVID-19 (dated by TCRdb to the early 2020s). In terms of the full investigation: Collaborator samples came from the United States, Italy and Spain and covered acute and convalescent phases of COVID-19. The material from the prospective study consisted of cDNA or gDNA derived from T cells, B-cell-depleted T cells, or PBMCs. The sample metadata nearly always contained a de-identified subject ID, COVID-19 status, age in years and sex. Where available, HLA class I and class II types were obtained from metadata supplied by the sample provider rather than from assay-based typing. The repertoires were released in a freely available public database meant as a resource for research on the immune response to SARS-CoV-2. Samples came from the ongoing ImmuneRACE study (first 160 participants) plus 1,254 subjects from 6 global collaborators. Deeply sampled blood TCRbeta repertoires from subjects exposed to, actively infected with, or recovered from COVID-19 were included in the dataset. Broader findings and caveats from the paper: Clinical and demographic metadata were provided uncurated, with the amount varying by source and participant.

CDR3 length: 13 amino acids, cysteine to phenylalanine. Of all the DNA, just the CDR3 is kept, 39 bases in frame from base 1. V is reduced by 8 bases and J by 3 bases, leaving a spacing of 8 bases between them. The immunoSEQ Assay, a bias-controlled multiplex PCR, was used to amplify TCRbeta CDR3 regions from genomic DNA. In the paper's pipeline: The number of nucleated cells in each sample was estimated by amplification of reference gene primers within the assay. Sequence reads were collapsed and filtered to measure the absolute abundance of every unique TCRbeta CDR3 rearrangement. For each sample, productive Simpson clonality was calculated as the square root of Simpson's diversity index over productive rearrangements. Here the immuneACCESS table is served through TCRdb, limited to in-frame sequences with V and J called. Missing clones are a known gap in these copies; in checked studies unresolved V genes cover under half, and the rest lacks a known reason. V, J and clone size are taken as reported in that table, and D and trimming were inferred from the DNA itself. The sample table lists over 200,000 clones, over 75% of them with a count of one. 9.5% to 13% of the sample rests with the top ten.

In Seattle, one collaborating source enrolled patients while the infection was active and tracked those patients longitudinally over the course of disease. Whole blood was collected in K2EDTA tubes by collaborating institutions according to the institutions' own protocols. For TCRbeta analysis, collaborators shipped samples as frozen whole blood, isolated PBMCs, or DNA extracted from either of those sample types. For this clone: Its antigen remains unidentified. No much larger clone is present one base from it, and per-base qualities are unavailable.

The chain is assembled from TRBV12-3 or TRBV12-4 and TRBJ1-6, with no reliable assignment of the D segment. The sequence was obtained from a man aged 45 to 65 with COVID-19, enrolled during active disease. Material for sequencing was peripheral blood. The DNA sequence reads TGTGCCAGCCGGCGCGGCTATAATTCACCCCTCCACTTT. It translates to CASRRGYNSPLHF.